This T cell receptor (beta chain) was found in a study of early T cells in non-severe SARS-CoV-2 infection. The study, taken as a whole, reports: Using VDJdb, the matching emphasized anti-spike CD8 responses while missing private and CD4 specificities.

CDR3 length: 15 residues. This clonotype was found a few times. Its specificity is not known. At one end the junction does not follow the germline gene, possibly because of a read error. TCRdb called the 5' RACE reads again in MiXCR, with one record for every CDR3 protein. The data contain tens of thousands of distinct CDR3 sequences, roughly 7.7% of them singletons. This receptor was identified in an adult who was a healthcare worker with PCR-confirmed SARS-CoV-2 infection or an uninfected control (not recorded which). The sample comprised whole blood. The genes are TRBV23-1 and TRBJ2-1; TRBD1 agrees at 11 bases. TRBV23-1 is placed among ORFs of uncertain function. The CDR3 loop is CASSQPPGQGDEQFF. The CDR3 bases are TGTGCCAGCAGTCAGCCTCCGGGACAGGGGGATGAGCAGTTCTTC.